This paragraph covers one T cell receptor beta chain sequence. This sample is part of a study of tumor-infiltrating lymphocytes in localized non-small cell lung cancer. CDR1 is MNHEY, CDR2 SMNVEV, per germline (reference sequence). The V end was cut by 1 base, the J end by 6 bases, with 15 bases between. This CDR3 contains 15 residues. Assay: immunoSEQ multiplex PCR; the TCRdb copy retains only in-frame clones and omits some. The sample lists tens of thousands of clones, 69% occurring once. The source is a human donor with non-small cell lung cancer. The specimen was lung tumor tissue. The chain uses TRBV27 and TRBJ1-2, with D perhaps matching TRBD1 (5 bases). The CDR3, as DNA: TGTGCCAGCAGTTTATTTTTTCAGGGAAGTCATGGCTACACCTTC. It is translated as CASSLFFQGSHGYTF.